Listed below are T cell receptor beta chains from one sample, sequenced in a study of vaccination effects on CD4 cells after COVID-19. TCRdb keeps only in-frame clones here, not all; method: immunoSEQ multiplex PCR. The data contain 50,000 or so clones, approximately 65% of them seen just once; the ten biggest clones take up 4.5% to 7%. These TCRs are of unknown antigen specificity. Source: CD4+ T cells from PBMCs cultured without peptide, taken before COVID-19 vaccination. These receptors originate from a human donor who received a COVID-19 vaccine. Both conserved end residues are part of each CDR3. Fields, in order: D gene, J gene, clone size, V gene, CDR3 protein, CDR3 DNA. D genes are given only for firm matches. Rows give clone size only sometimes, using once, few, many, or a class for an expanded clone.

NA TRBJ1-4 NA TRBV18 CASSPTGGEKLFF TGTGCCAGCTCACCGACTGGAGGGGAAAAACTGTTTTTT
NA TRBJ2-5 NA TRBV7-7 CASSFGREWRETQYF TGTGCTAGCAGCTTTGGGCGCGAGTGGAGGGAGACCCAGTACTTC
NA TRBJ1-1 NA TRBV11-2 CASSDNRATEAFF TGTGCCAGCAGCGACAACAGGGCCACTGAAGCTTTCTTT
NA TRBJ2-7 NA TRBV15 CATSGGWGSYEQYF TGTGCCACCAGTGGGGGATGGGGTTCCTACGAGCAGTACTTC
NA TRBJ1-2 NA TRBV12-3/TRBV12-4 CASSLRVGYGYTF TGTGCCAGCAGTTTGCGGGTGGGCTATGGCTACACCTTC
NA TRBJ2-7 NA TRBV14 CASSQERVLEQYF TGTGCCAGCAGCCAAGAGCGGGTACTCGAGCAGTACTTC
TRBD1 TRBJ1-4 NA TRBV27 CASSPTPGGGPHEKLFF TGTGCCAGCAGTCCTACCCCAGGGGGGGGGCCCCATGAAAAACTGTTTTTT
TRBD1 TRBJ1-4 NA TRBV9 CASSVAGQGGAEKLFF TGTGCCAGCAGCGTAGCGGGACAGGGGGGAGCTGAAAAACTGTTTTTT
NA TRBJ2-7 few TRBV12-3/TRBV12-4 CASSNGPLEQYF TGTGCCAGCAGTAATGGGCCGCTGGAGCAGTACTTC
NA TRBJ1-6 NA TRBV15 CATSRDRWESPLHF TGTGCCACCAGCAGAGATCGATGGGAATCACCCCTCCACTTT
TRBD2 TRBJ2-3 NA TRBV7-8 CASSLAKLAGWARDTQYF TGTGCCAGCAGCTTAGCGAAGCTAGCGGGGTGGGCCAGGGATACGCAGTATTTT
TRBD1 TRBJ1-1 NA TRBV5-4 CASSFHLTGGVNTEAFF TGTGCCAGCAGCTTTCACTTGACAGGGGGTGTGAACACTGAAGCTTTCTTT
NA TRBJ2-5 few TRBV10-3 CAISEFAGARETQYF TGTGCCATCAGTGAATTTGCGGGGGCCCGCGAGACCCAGTACTTC
NA TRBJ1-1 few TRBV29-1 CSVVGGTWTEAFF TGCAGCGTTGTAGGGGGGACGTGGACTGAAGCTTTCTTT
TRBD1 TRBJ1-2 few TRBV29-1 CSVVAGGASYGYTF TGCAGCGTTGTAGCAGGGGGCGCAAGCTATGGCTACACCTTC
TRBD1 TRBJ1-6 NA TRBV5-6 CASSLTGAESPLHF TGTGCCAGCAGCTTGACAGGGGCAGAGTCACCCCTCCACTTT
TRBD1 TRBJ1-2 NA TRBV27 CASTIRGGTGGLNYGYTF TGTGCCAGCACAATCCGGGGGGGGACAGGGGGATTGAACTATGGCTACACCTTC
TRBD2 TRBJ2-5 NA TRBV4-1 CASSQDVVAGGWAETQYF TGCGCCAGCAGCCAAGATGTTGTAGCGGGAGGTTGGGCTGAGACCCAGTACTTC
NA TRBJ1-1 NA TRBV9 CASSVGQDTEAFF TGTGCCAGCAGCGTAGGGCAGGACACTGAAGCTTTCTTT
NA TRBJ1-1 NA TRBV6-6 CASSEGPPRNTEAFF TGTGCCAGCAGTGAGGGGCCTCCAAGGAACACTGAAGCTTTCTTT
NA TRBJ1-1 NA TRBV12-3/TRBV12-4 CASIRAGPEAFF TGTGCCAGCATTCGGGCGGGACCTGAAGCTTTCTTT
NA TRBJ1-2 once TRBV3-1/TRBV3-2 CASSHNYGYTF TGTGCCAGCAGCCATAACTATGGCTACACCTTC
NA TRBJ2-1 few TRBV5-1 CASSIRVNEQFF TGCGCCAGCAGCATCAGGGTCAATGAGCAGTTCTTC
NA TRBJ1-3 NA TRBV6-6 CASSPPWGDKKGNTIYF TGTGCCAGCAGTCCCCCCTGGGGGGATAAGAAGGGAAACACCATATATTTT
NA TRBJ1-2 NA TRBV19 CASSISKWVWDNEYYGYTF TGTGCCAGTAGCATTAGTAAATGGGTCTGGGACAACGAGTACTATGGCTACACCTTC
TRBD1 TRBJ2-2 NA TRBV6-4 CASSDSRGTENTGELFF TGTGCCAGCAGTGACTCGAGAGGGACAGAAAACACCGGGGAGCTGTTTTTT
NA TRBJ2-2 NA TRBV7-8 CASSLARRVNTGELFF TGTGCCAGCAGCTTAGCGCGCAGGGTAAATACCGGGGAGCTGTTTTTT
TRBD1 TRBJ1-6 few TRBV2 CASTLGQDNSPLHF TGTGCCAGCACCCTGGGACAGGATAATTCACCCCTCCACTTT
NA TRBJ2-7 NA TRBV6-5 CASTQGSEQYF TGTGCCAGCACCCAGGGCTCCGAGCAGTACTTC
NA TRBJ2-5 few TRBV30 CAWSVHWSSVETQYF TGTGCCTGGAGTGTACATTGGAGTTCCGTGGAGACCCAGTACTTC
NA TRBJ2-2 NA TRBV6-5 CASSRGAGELFF TGTGCCAGCAGCCGGGGCGCCGGGGAGCTGTTTTTT
NA TRBJ1-1 NA TRBV12-3/TRBV12-4 CASARGGSAEAFF TGTGCCAGCGCCCGGGGGGGGTCCGCTGAAGCTTTCTTT
NA TRBJ2-1 NA TRBV5-4 CASSLVGGGEQFF TGTGCCAGCAGTCTGGTTGGGGGCGGGGAGCAGTTCTTC
NA TRBJ1-1 NA TRBV2 CASMWGRADTEAFF TGTGCCAGCATGTGGGGCAGGGCGGACACTGAAGCTTTCTTT
NA TRBJ2-3 NA TRBV6-5 CASSTHGPSDTQYF TGTGCCAGCAGTACCCATGGACCCTCAGATACGCAGTATTTT
TRBD2 TRBJ2-5 NA TRBV5-1 CASSLDGGTSGRFQETQYF TGCGCCAGCAGCTTGGATGGAGGGACTAGCGGGAGGTTCCAAGAGACCCAGTACTTC
TRBD1 TRBJ1-3 NA TRBV28 CASRRGPSSGNTIYF TGTGCCAGCCGCAGGGGGCCCAGCTCTGGAAACACCATATATTTT
NA TRBJ2-4 NA TRBV28 CASSLGQNIQYF TGTGCCAGCAGTTTGGGGCAAAACATTCAGTACTTC
NA TRBJ1-2 once TRBV4-3 CASSQESAGAYGYTF TGCGCCAGCAGCCAAGAATCAGCAGGGGCCTATGGCTACACCTTC
TRBD1 TRBJ1-1 NA TRBV29-1 CSVATDRGTEAFF TGCAGCGTTGCAACTGACAGGGGGACTGAAGCTTTCTTT
NA TRBJ2-5 NA TRBV14 CASSQTGPQETQYF TGTGCCAGCAGCCAGACAGGCCCTCAAGAGACCCAGTACTTC
NA TRBJ2-7 NA TRBV11-2 CASSLDRGYEQYF TGTGCCAGCAGCTTAGATAGAGGGTACGAGCAGTACTTC
NA TRBJ1-2 NA TRBV11-2 CASSLEHRGRGYGYTF TGTGCCAGCAGCTTAGAGCATAGGGGACGGGGCTATGGCTACACCTTC
TRBD2 TRBJ2-7 few TRBV7-2 CASSLVASGTGEQYF TGTGCCAGCAGCTTAGTGGCTAGCGGGACGGGGGAGCAGTACTTC